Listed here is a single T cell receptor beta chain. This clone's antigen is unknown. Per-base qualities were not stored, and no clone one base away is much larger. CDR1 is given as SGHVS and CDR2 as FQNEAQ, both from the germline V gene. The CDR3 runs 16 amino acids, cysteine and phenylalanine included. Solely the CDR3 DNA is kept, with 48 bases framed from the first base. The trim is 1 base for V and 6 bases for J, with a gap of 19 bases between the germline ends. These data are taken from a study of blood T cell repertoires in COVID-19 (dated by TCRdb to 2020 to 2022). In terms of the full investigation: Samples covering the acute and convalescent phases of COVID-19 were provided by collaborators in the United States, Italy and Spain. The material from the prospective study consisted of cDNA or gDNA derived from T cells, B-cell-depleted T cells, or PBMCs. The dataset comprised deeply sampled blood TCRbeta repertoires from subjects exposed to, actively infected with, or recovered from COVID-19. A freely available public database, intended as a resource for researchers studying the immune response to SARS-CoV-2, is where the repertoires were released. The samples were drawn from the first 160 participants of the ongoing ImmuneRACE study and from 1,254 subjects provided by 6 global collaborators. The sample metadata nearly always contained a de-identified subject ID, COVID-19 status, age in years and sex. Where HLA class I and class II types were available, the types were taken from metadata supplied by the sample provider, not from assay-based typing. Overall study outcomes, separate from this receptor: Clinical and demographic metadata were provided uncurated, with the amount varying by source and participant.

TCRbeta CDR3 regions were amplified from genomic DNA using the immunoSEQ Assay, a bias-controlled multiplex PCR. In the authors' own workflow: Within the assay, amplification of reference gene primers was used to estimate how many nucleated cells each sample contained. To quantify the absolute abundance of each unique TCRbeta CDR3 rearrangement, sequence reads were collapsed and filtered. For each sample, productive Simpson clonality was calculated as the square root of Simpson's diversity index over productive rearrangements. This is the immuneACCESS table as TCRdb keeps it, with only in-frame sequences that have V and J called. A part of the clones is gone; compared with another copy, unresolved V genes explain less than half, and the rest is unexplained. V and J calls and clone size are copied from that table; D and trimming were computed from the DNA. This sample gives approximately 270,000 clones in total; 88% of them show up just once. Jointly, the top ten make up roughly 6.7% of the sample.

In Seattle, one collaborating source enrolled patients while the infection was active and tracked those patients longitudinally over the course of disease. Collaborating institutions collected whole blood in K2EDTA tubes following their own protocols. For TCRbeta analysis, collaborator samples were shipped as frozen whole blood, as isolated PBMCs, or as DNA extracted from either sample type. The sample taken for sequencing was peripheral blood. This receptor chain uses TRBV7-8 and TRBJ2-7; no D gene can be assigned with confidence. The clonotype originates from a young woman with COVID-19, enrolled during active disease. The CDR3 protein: CASSLDFRQDPSEQYF. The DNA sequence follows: TGTGCCAGCAGCTTAGATTTTAGGCAGGATCCCTCCGAGCAGTACTTC.